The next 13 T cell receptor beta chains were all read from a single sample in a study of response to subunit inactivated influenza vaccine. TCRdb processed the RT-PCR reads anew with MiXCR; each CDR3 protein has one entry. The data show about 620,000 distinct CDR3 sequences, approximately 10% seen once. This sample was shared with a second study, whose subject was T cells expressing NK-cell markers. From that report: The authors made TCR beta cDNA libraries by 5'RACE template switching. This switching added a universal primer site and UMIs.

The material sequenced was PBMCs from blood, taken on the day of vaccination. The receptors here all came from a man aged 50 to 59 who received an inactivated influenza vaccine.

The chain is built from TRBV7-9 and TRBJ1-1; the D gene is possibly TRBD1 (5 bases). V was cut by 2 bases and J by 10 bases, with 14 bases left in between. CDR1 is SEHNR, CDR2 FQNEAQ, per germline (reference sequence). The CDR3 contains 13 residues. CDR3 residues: CASSLRGVAGAFF. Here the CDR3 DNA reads TGTGCCAGCAGCTTAAGGGGCGTCGCAGGAGCTTTCTTT.

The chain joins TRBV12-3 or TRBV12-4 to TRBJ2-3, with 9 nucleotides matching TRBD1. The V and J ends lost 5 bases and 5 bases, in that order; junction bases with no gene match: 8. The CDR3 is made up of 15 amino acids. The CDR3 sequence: CASSAQGALRDTQYF. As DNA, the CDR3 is TGTGCCAGCAGTGCACAGGGGGCGCTTAGAGATACGCAGTATTTT.

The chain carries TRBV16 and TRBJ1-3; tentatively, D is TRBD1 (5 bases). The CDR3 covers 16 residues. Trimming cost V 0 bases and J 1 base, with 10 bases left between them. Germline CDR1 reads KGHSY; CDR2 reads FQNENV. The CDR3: CASSQSQGRSGNTIYF. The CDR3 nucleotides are TGTGCCAGCAGCCAATCTCAGGGAAGATCTGGAAACACCATATATTTT.

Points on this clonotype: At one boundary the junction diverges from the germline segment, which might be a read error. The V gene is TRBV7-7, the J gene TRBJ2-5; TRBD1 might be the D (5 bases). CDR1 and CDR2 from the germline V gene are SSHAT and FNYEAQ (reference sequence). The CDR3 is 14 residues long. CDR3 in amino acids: CASSLQQAGETQYF. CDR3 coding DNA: TGTGCTAGCAGCTTACAACAGGCAGGGGAGACCCAGTACTTC.

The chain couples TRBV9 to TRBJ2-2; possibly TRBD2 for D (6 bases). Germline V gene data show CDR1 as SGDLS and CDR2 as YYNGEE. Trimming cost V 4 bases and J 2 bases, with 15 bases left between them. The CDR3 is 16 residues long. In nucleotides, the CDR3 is TGTGCCAGCAGCCCCCGCGGTAGCGGAAACACCGGGGAGCTGTTTTTT. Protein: CASSPRGSGNTGELFF.

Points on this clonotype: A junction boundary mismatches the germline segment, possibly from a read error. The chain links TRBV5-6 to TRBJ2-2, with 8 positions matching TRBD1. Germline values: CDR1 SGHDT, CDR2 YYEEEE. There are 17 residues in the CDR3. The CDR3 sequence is CASSPIGQGEGTGELVF. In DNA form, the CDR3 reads TGTGCCAGCAGCCCTATTGGACAGGGTGAAGGCACCGGGGAGCTGGTTTTT.

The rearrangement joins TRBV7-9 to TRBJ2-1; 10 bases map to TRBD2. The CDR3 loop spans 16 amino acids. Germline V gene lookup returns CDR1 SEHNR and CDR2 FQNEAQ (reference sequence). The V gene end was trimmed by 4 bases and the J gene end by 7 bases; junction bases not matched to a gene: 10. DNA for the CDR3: TGTGCCAGCAGCTCCTTAAGCGGGAGGGGGACGAATGAGCAGTTCTTC. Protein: CASSSLSGRGTNEQFF. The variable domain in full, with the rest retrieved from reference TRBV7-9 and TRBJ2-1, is DTGVSQNPRHKITKRGQNVTFRCDPISEHNRLYWYRQTLGQGPEFLTYFQNEAQLEKSRLLSDRFSAERPKGSFSTLEIQRTEQGDSAMYLCASSSLSGRGTNEQFFGPGTRLTVL.

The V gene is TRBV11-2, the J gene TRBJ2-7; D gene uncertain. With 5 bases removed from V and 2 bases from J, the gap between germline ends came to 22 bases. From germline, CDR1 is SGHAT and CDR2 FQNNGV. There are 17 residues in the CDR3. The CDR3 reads CASSPGAWLEHPYEQYF. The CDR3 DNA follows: TGTGCCAGCAGCCCCGGAGCTTGGCTCGAGCACCCCTACGAGCAGTACTTC. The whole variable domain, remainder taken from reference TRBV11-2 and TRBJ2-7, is EAGVAQSPRYKIIEKRQSVAFWCNPISGHATLYWYQQILGQGPKLLIQFQNNGVVDDSQLPKDRFSAERLKGVDSTLKIQPAKLEDSAVYLCASSPGAWLEHPYEQYFGPGTRLTVT.

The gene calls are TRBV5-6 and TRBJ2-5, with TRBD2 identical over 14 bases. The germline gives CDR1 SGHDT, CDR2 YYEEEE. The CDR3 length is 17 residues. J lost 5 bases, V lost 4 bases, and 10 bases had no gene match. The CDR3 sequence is CASSDGTSGSMSETQYF. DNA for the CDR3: TGTGCCAGCAGCGACGGGACTAGCGGGAGTATGTCGGAGACCCAGTACTTC.

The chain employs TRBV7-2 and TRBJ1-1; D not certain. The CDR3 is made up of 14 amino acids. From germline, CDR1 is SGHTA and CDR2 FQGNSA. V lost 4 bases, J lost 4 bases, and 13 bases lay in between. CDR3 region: CASSYFHGTTEAFF. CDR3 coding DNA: TGTGCCAGCAGCTACTTTCACGGCACCACTGAAGCTTTCTTT.

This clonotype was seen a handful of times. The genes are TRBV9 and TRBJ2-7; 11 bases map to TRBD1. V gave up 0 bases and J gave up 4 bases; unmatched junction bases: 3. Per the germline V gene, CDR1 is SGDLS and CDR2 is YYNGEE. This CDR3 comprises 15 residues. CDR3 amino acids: CASSVGTGGGYEQYF. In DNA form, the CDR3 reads TGTGCCAGCAGCGTAGGGACAGGGGGCGGGTACGAGCAGTACTTC.

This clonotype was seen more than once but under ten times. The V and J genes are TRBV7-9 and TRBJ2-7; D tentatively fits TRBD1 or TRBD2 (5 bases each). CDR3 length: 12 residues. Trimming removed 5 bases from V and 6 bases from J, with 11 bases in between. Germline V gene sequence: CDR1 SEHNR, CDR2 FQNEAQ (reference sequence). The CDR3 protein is CASSLLGTEQYF. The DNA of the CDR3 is TGTGCCAGCAGCCTTCTTGGGACCGAGCAGTACTTC.

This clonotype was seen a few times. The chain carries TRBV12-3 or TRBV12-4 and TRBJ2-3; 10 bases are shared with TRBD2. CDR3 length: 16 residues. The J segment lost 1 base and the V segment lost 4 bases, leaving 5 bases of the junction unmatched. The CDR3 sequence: CASSSLAGAGTDTQYF. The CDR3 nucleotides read TGTGCCAGCAGTTCTCTAGCGGGAGCAGGCACAGATACGCAGTATTTT.